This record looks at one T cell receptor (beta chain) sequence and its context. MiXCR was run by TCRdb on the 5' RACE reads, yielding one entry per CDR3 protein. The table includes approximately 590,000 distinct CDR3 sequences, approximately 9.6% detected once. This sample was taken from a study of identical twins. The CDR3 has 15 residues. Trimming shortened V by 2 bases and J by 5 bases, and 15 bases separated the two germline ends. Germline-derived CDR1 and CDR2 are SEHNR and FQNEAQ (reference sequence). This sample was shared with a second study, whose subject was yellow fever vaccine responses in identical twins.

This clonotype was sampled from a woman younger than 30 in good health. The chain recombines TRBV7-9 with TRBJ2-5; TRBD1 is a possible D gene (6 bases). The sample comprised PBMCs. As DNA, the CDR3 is TGTGCCAGCAGCTTAAGGGACATACGTTCGGAGACCCAGTACTTC. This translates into CASSLRDIRSETQYF.